Following are 16 T cell receptor beta chains from one sample sequenced in a study of T cell repertoires in cytomegalovirus infection. TCRdb analysed the reads with MiXCR anew, one entry per CDR3 protein. Of about 230,000 distinct CDR3 sequences detected, about 20% appear once; the ten largest clones hold roughly 18%. Sequenced sample: CD8+ T cells from PBMCs. These TCRs come from a human donor in good health (CMV status not recorded). Some clones in this sample may be carry-over from other donors' samples.

This clonotype was detected ten times or more. The J gene is TRBJ1-2, the V gene TRBV7-2; no definite D call. The CDR3 has 14 amino acids. Germline V gene data show CDR1 as SGHTA and CDR2 as FQGNSA. Trimming cost V 3 bases and J 8 bases, with 16 bases left between them. The chain's CDR3 is CASSFRQAIKGYTF. CDR3 nucleotides: TGTGCCAGCAGCTTCAGGCAGGCGATTAAGGGCTACACCTTC.

The chain couples TRBV27 to TRBJ2-7; TRBD2 matches 7 bases. This CDR3 is 14 amino acids long. Germline-derived CDR1 and CDR2 are MNHEY and SMNVEV (reference sequence). V shed 5 bases, J shed 1 base, and the junction held 5 bases outside the gene matches. CDR3 amino acids: CASSPGLESYEQYF. CDR3 sequence (DNA): TGTGCCAGCAGTCCCGGACTAGAATCCTACGAGCAGTACTTC.

This clonotype was counted only a few times. The rearrangement uses TRBV7-9 and TRBJ2-3, with D maybe TRBD2 (5 bases). The CDR3 totals 14 residues. Germline loops: CDR1 SEHNR, CDR2 FQNEAQ (reference sequence). V shed 5 bases and J shed 5 bases, with 14 bases lying between them. CDR3 in amino acids: CASSREGLGDTQYF. The CDR3, as DNA: TGTGCCAGCAGCCGGGAAGGGCTCGGAGATACGCAGTATTTT.

The CDR3 sequence is CASTAGQGIDEQFF. CDR3 bases: TGTGCCAGCACCGCGGGACAGGGGATTGATGAGCAGTTCTTC. The chain couples TRBV5-4 to TRBJ2-1, with 10 bases lining up with TRBD1. CDR3 length: 14 residues. V was pared by 6 bases and J by 8 bases, with 8 bases of the junction left unmatched. Germline V gene lookup returns CDR1 SGHNT and CDR2 YYREEE (reference sequence).

This clonotype showed up just once. The J gene is TRBJ1-4, the V gene TRBV29-1, with no clear D. CDR1 SQVTM and CDR2 ANQGSEA come from the germline V gene. The CDR3 has 12 residues. In DNA, the CDR3 is TGCAGTGCTCGGGGAGGTAATGAAAAACTGTTTTTT. As protein: CSARGGNEKLFF.

The rearrangement uses TRBV2 and TRBJ1-5; no clear D gene. The CDR3 sequence is 15 residues long. Germline CDR1 SNHLY, CDR2 FYNNEI. V dropped 2 bases and J dropped 5 bases, with 13 bases sitting between them. CDR3: CASSEWTTGDQPQHF. As DNA, the CDR3 is TGTGCCAGCAGTGAATGGACGACGGGCGATCAGCCCCAGCATTTT.

The chain has TRBV19 and TRBJ1-1; D not resolved. Deletions cut 1 base from V and 1 base from J, with 7 bases between. CDR1 is LNHDA and CDR2 is SQIVND in the germline V gene (reference sequence). The CDR3 length is 14 residues. The CDR3 loop is CASSIGRGNTEAFF. CDR3 in DNA: TGTGCCAGTAGTATAGGGCGGGGGAACACTGAAGCTTTCTTT.

This clonotype has at least ten counts. V is TRBV12-3 or TRBV12-4 and J is TRBJ1-5; tentatively, D is TRBD1 (5 bases). The CDR3 is 13 residues long. V was clipped by 8 bases and J by 3 bases, with 11 bases between them. As DNA, the CDR3 is TGTGCCAGCGGGGCCGGAGTCAATCAGCCCCAGCATTTT. It translates to CASGAGVNQPQHF.

This clonotype has a count of ten or more. The J gene is TRBJ2-2, the V gene TRBV7-9, with D perhaps matching TRBD1 (7 bases). This CDR3 is built from 15 residues. CDR1 is SEHNR, CDR2 FQNEAQ, per germline (reference sequence). V dropped 8 bases and J dropped 4 bases, with 17 bases sitting between them. The CDR3 region has the DNA TGTGCCAGCCATCCCCAGGGGGGCTTCACCGGGGAGCTGTTTTTT. Protein: CASHPQGGFTGELFF.

The chain joins TRBV7-9 to TRBJ1-2; no clear D. The V end was cut by 2 bases, the J end by 3 bases, with 10 bases between. Per germline, CDR1 SEHNR and CDR2 FQNEAQ (reference sequence). The CDR3 sequence is 14 residues long. The CDR3: CASSLSARDYGYTF. In DNA, the CDR3 is TGTGCCAGCAGCTTATCGGCGAGGGACTATGGCTACACCTTC.

In its sample, this clonotype was seen many times. The chain has TRBV6-1 and TRBJ2-1; no reliable D call. The germline gives CDR1 MNHNS, CDR2 SASEGT. Trimming removed 5 bases at V and 3 bases at J, with 14 bases between. This CDR3 contains 15 residues. The CDR3 DNA reads TGTGCCAGCAGTTCGACTCGCCCTATCTACAATGAGCAGTTCTTC. It translates to CASSSTRPIYNEQFF.

The chain combines TRBV20-1 with TRBJ1-2, with D possibly matching TRBD1 (5 bases). CDR1 and CDR2 (germline): DFQATT, SNEGSKA (reference sequence). There are 13 residues in the CDR3. V shed 4 bases and J shed 4 bases, with 13 bases lying between them. CDR3 bases: TGCAGTGCTAAAGGGGACGGACCCTATGGCTACACCTTC. Translating it yields CSAKGDGPYGYTF.

V usage is TRBV6-2 or TRBV6-3 and J usage is TRBJ2-1, with a possible D match to TRBD1 (7 bases). CDR3 length: 14 amino acids. Germline V gene lookup returns CDR1 MNHEY and CDR2 SVGEGT. The V end lost 4 bases, the J end lost 6 bases, and 13 bases lay between the germline ends. CDR3 nucleotides: TGTGCCAGCAGTTCGGGGGACAGTTCCAATGAGCAGTTCTTC. Its protein product is CASSSGDSSNEQFF.

This clonotype was counted between two and nine times. CDR3 coding DNA: TGCAGTGCTAGAGGACTAAACACCGGGGAGCTGTTTTTT. It specifies CSARGLNTGELFF. The V gene is TRBV20-1, the J gene TRBJ2-2, with a tentative D call TRBD2 (5 bases). There are 13 residues in the CDR3. Per the germline V gene, CDR1 is DFQATT and CDR2 is SNEGSKA (reference sequence). The ends were cut back, 1 base at V and 2 bases at J, with 5 bases in the middle.

The chain combines TRBV11-2 with TRBJ2-1; TRBD2 is a possible D gene (6 bases). Trimming took 5 bases from V and 4 from J, leaving 18 bases between them. The CDR3 has 16 residues. Looked up from germline, CDR1 is SGHAT and CDR2 is FQNNGV. The CDR3 loop reads CASSTGGLTIYNEQFF. The CDR3 DNA reads TGTGCCAGCAGCACCGGAGGACTAACGATATACAATGAGCAGTTCTTC.

This clonotype was counted between two and nine times. This may be a read error, as it is one base from a much larger clone. This chain links TRBV7-3 with TRBJ2-7, with D perhaps TRBD1 (6 bases). Germline CDR1 reads SGHTA; CDR2 reads FQGTGA. Trimming removed 2 bases at V and 2 bases at J, with 7 bases between. The CDR3 is 13 amino acids. The CDR3 reads CASSLEGAYEQYF. In DNA, the CDR3 is TGTGCCAGCAGCTTAGAGGGGGCCTACGAGCAGTACTTC. Drawing the rest from reference TRBV7-3 and TRBJ2-7, the complete variable domain is GAGVSQTPSNKVTEKGKYVELRCDPISGHTALYWYRQSLGQGPEFLIYFQGTGAADDSGLPNDRFFAVRPEGSVSTLKIQRTERGDSAVYLCASSLEGAYEQYFGPGTRLTVT.